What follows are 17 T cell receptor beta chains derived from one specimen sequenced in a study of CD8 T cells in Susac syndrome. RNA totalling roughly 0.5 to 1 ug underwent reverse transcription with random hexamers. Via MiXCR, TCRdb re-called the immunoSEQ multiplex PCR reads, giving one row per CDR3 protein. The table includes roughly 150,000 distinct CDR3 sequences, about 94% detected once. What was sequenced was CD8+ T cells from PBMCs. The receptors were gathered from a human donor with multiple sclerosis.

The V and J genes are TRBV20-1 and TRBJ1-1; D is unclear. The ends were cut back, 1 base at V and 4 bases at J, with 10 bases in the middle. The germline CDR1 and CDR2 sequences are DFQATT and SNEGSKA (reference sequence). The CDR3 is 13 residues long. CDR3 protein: CSARVRGGTEAFF. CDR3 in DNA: TGCAGTGCTAGAGTGCGGGGAGGCACTGAAGCTTTCTTT.

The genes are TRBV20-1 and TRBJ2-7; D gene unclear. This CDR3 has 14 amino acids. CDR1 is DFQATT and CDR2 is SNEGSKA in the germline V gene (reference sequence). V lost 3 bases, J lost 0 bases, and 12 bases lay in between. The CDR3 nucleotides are TGCAGTGCTAGGGACGGAGTCAGCTCCTACGAGCAGTACTTC. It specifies CSARDGVSSYEQYF.

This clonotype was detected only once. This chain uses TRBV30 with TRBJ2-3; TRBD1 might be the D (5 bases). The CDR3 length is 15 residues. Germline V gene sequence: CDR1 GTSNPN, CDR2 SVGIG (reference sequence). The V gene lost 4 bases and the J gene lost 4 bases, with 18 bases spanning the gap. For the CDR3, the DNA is TGTGCCTGGATGGGGCCCTCCCGGCGCCCAGATACGCAGTATTTT. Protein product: CAWMGPSRRPDTQYF. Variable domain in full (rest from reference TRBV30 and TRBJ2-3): SQTIHQWPATLVQPVGSPLSLECTVEGTSNPNLYWYRQAAGRGLQLLFYSVGIGQISSEVPQNLSASRPQDRQFILSSKKLLLSDSGFYLCAWMGPSRRPDTQYFGPGTRLTVL.

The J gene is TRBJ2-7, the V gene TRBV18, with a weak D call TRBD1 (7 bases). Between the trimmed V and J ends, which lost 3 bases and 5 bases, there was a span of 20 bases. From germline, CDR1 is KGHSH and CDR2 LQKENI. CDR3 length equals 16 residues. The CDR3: CASSPSDRSEGDEQYF. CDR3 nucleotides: TGTGCCAGCTCACCGTCGGACAGGTCGGAGGGAGACGAGCAGTACTTC.

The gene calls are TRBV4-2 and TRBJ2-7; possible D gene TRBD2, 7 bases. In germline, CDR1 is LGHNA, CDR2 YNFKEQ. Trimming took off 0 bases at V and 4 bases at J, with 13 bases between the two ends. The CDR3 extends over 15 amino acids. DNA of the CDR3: TGTGCCAGCAGCCAAGATACGGGGGGCTCATACGAGCAGTACTTC. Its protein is CASSQDTGGSYEQYF.

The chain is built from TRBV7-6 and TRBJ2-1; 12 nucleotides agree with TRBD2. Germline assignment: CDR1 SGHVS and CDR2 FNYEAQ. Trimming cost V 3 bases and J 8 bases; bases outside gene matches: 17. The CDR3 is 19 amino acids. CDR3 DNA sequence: TGTGCCAGCAGCTTCCCCCACGGGACTAGCGGGCAGGCGAGGGATGAGCAGTTCTTC. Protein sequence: CASSFPHGTSGQARDEQFF.

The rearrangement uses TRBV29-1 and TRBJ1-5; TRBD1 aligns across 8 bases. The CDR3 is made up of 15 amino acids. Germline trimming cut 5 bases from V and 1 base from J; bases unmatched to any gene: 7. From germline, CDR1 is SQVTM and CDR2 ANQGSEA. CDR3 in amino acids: CSVPPGGGSNQPQHF. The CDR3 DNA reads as TGCAGCGTTCCACCAGGGGGCGGGAGCAATCAGCCCCAGCATTTT.

CDR3 DNA: TGCAGCGTGCCCGGACAGGGGAATGGCTACACCTTC. It yields the protein CSVPGQGNGYTF. The chain carries TRBV29-1 and TRBJ1-2, with 9 bases fitting TRBD1. This CDR3 is 12 amino acids long. The V segment lost 6 bases and the J segment 6 bases; nucleotides outside the gene matches: 5. Germline loops: CDR1 SQVTM, CDR2 ANQGSEA.

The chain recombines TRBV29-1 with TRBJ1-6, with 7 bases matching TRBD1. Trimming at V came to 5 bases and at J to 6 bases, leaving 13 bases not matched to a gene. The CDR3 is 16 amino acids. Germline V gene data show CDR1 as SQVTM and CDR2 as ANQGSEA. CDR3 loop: CSVKQVPGQPNSPLHF. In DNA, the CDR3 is TGCAGCGTTAAACAAGTACCGGGACAGCCTAATTCACCCCTCCACTTT.

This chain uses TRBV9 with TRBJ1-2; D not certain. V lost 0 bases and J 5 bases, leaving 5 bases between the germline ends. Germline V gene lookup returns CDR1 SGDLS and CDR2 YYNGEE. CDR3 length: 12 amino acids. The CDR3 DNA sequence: TGTGCCAGCAGCGTAGAGGAGTATGGCTACACCTTC. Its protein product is CASSVEEYGYTF.

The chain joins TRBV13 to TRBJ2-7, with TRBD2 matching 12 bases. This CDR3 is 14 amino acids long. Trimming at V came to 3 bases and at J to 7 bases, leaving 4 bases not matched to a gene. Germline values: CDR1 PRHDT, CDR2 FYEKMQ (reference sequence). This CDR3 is CASSLRLAGDEQYF. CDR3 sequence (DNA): TGTGCCAGCAGCTTGAGACTAGCGGGGGATGAGCAGTACTTC.

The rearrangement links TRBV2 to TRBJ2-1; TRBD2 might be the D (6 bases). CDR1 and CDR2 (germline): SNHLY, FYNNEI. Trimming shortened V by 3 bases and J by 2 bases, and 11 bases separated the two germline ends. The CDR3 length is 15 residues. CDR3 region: CASSDSAGTYNEQFF. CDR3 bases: TGTGCCAGCAGTGATTCGGCGGGGACCTACAATGAGCAGTTCTTC.

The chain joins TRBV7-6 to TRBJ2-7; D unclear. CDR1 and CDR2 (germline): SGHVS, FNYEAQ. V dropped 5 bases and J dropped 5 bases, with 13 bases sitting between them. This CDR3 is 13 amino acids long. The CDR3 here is CASSPRLQHEQYF. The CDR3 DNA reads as TGTGCCAGCAGCCCCCGCCTACAACACGAGCAGTACTTC.

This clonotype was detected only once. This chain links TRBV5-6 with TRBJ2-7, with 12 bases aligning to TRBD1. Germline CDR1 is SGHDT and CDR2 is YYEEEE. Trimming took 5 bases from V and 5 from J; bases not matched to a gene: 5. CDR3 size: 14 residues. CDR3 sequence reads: CASSSGTGGHEQYF. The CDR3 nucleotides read TGTGCCAGCAGTTCCGGGACAGGGGGCCACGAGCAGTACTTC.

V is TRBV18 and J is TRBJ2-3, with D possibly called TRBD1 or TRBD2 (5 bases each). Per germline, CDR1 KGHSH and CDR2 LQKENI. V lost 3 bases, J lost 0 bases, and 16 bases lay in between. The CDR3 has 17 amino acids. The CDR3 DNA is TGTGCCAGCTCACCGGACCTAACGGGACGGAGCACAGATACGCAGTATTTT. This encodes CASSPDLTGRSTDTQYF. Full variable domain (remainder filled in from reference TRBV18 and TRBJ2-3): NAGVMQNPRHLVRRRGQEARLRCSPMKGHSHVYWYRQLPEEGLKFMVYLQKENIIDESGMPKERFSAEFPKEGPSILRIQQVVRGDSAAYFCASSPDLTGRSTDTQYFGPGTRLTVL.

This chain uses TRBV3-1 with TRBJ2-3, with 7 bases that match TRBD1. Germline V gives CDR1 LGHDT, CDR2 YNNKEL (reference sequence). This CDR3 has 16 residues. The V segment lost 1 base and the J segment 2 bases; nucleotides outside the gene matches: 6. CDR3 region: CASSQGIDRDTDTQYF. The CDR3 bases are TGTGCCAGCAGCCAAGGTATCGACAGGGACACAGATACGCAGTATTTT.

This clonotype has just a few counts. The CDR3 DNA is TGCGCCAGCAGCCAAGGGGTCTCTACGGGGGACACTGAAGCTTTCTTT. This gives the protein CASSQGVSTGDTEAFF. The chain combines TRBV4-1 with TRBJ1-1; D might be TRBD1 (5 bases). Germline V CDR1 and CDR2: MGHRA, YSYEKL. Trimming took 1 base from V and 3 from J, leaving 15 bases between them. The CDR3 sequence is 16 residues long.